This T cell receptor (beta chain) was sequenced during a study of blood T cell dynamics during melanoma immunotherapy. Study-wide findings and caveats: Among sorted CD8+ subsets, immune-effector cells had the highest clonality and cell-free DNA similarity.

V trimming: 5 bases; J trimming: 2 bases; junction bases outside the gene matches: 2. The CDR3 length is 13 residues. CDR1 SGHVS and CDR2 FQNEAQ come from the germline V gene. All DNA from each sorted CD8+ subset was loaded. Clones were sequenced by immunoSEQ multiplex PCR, and TCRdb holds only the in-frame ones, with some missing. The sample includes over 10,000 clones, roughly 94% of them seen just once. This clone was detected a few times. What it binds is unknown. Time point given: pre-treatment baseline. Disease control meant complete response, partial response or stable disease at 12 weeks. This sequence joins TRBV7-8 and TRBJ1-2; 7 positions match TRBD1. This receptor was taken from a human donor with melanoma. Sequences were derived from effector memory CD8+ T cells from blood, sampled from a patient treated with checkpoint blockade. CDR3 loop: CASSPGQNYGYTF. The CDR3 nucleotides read TGTGCCAGCAGCCCGGGACAGAACTATGGCTACACCTTC. Full variable domain (rest looked up from reference TRBV7-8 and TRBJ1-2): GAGVSQSPRYKVAKRGQDVALRCDPISGHVSLFWYQQALGQGPEFLTYFQNEAQLDKSGLPSDRFFAERPEGSVSTLKIQRTQQEDSAVYLCASSPGQNYGYTFGSGTRLTVV.